A selection of T cell receptor beta chains follows, all from one sample in a study of a mutant IDH1 vaccine in newly diagnosed glioma. The antigens these receptors bind are not known. The assay was immunoSEQ multiplex PCR, and TCRdb's table has in-frame clones only and misses some. This table holds some 52,000 clones, 90% to 95% found once. Sample: PBMCs, taken from a glioma patient whose treatment included an IDH1 peptide vaccine. Receptor source: a man in his fifties with glioma. The CDR3 runs from the conserved cysteine through the conserved F or W. Fields, in order: J gene, V gene, CDR3 length, CDR3 protein.

j_gene: TRBJ2-4; v_gene: TRBV6-1; len: 15; CDR3aa: CASSERQGRENIQYF
j_gene: TRBJ1-2; v_gene: TRBV18; len: 16; CDR3aa: CASSPPGQGATHGYTF
j_gene: TRBJ2-2; v_gene: TRBV5-4; len: 16; CDR3aa: CASSTPSGGGTGELFF
j_gene: TRBJ2-7; v_gene: TRBV20-1; len: 11; CDR3aa: CSGGASYEQYF
j_gene: TRBJ1-2; v_gene: TRBV6-4; len: 12; CDR3aa: CASSDMRNGYTF
j_gene: TRBJ1-2; v_gene: TRBV6-1; len: 15; CDR3aa: CASSEAPGRPDGYTF
j_gene: TRBJ1-1; v_gene: TRBV6-5; len: 15; CDR3aa: CASSYEGLGIREAFF
j_gene: TRBJ2-1; v_gene: TRBV27; len: 14; CDR3aa: CASSLFPGGNEQFF
j_gene: TRBJ2-7; v_gene: TRBV5-1; len: 15; CDR3aa: CASSSNGPGQSEQYF
j_gene: TRBJ2-1; v_gene: TRBV7-9; len: 17; CDR3aa: CASSPKIASSSYNEQFF
j_gene: TRBJ2-7; v_gene: TRBV6-5; len: 11; CDR3aa: CASSYDYEQYF
j_gene: TRBJ2-7; v_gene: TRBV7-2; len: 14; CDR3aa: CASSLTTGSYEQYF
j_gene: TRBJ1-2; v_gene: TRBV4-3; len: 15; CDR3aa: CASSHRTGGLVGYTF
j_gene: TRBJ2-7; v_gene: TRBV27; len: 13; CDR3aa: CASAGRGSYEQYF
j_gene: TRBJ1-6; v_gene: TRBV18; len: 14; CDR3aa: CASSGGGNNSPLHF
j_gene: TRBJ2-7; v_gene: TRBV7-8; len: 13; CDR3aa: CASSPTGLYEQYF
j_gene: TRBJ2-5; v_gene: TRBV9; len: 14; CDR3aa: CASSGSRWGETQYF
j_gene: TRBJ1-5; v_gene: TRBV19; len: 15; CDR3aa: CASSMASYSNQPQHF
j_gene: TRBJ2-2; v_gene: TRBV27; len: 17; CDR3aa: CASSLSGLAGVAGELFF
j_gene: TRBJ1-2; v_gene: TRBV14; len: 14; CDR3aa: CASSPLGGAARSTF
j_gene: TRBJ1-6; v_gene: TRBV19; len: 12; CDR3aa: CASGGQNSPLHF
j_gene: TRBJ2-7; v_gene: TRBV28; len: 14; CDR3aa: CASSPTSGRAGEYF
j_gene: TRBJ1-1; v_gene: TRBV7-9; len: 13; CDR3aa: CASSEEGVTEAFF
j_gene: TRBJ2-5; v_gene: TRBV9; len: 15; CDR3aa: CASSVTGTGQETQYF
j_gene: TRBJ1-1; v_gene: TRBV30; len: 13; CDR3aa: CAWKMGAVTEAFF
j_gene: TRBJ2-7; v_gene: TRBV2; len: 14; CDR3aa: CASSEGTSGYEQYF
j_gene: TRBJ2-2; v_gene: TRBV12-5; len: 11; CDR3aa: CASGPTGELFF
j_gene: TRBJ1-4; v_gene: TRBV2; len: 14; CDR3aa: CASTIPTEGEKLFF
j_gene: TRBJ1-2; v_gene: TRBV5-1; len: 15; CDR3aa: CASSLEGTEGYGYTF
j_gene: TRBJ1-3; v_gene: TRBV5-5; len: 16; CDR3aa: CASRLAVGFSGNTIYF
j_gene: TRBJ2-7; v_gene: TRBV21-1; len: 18; CDR3aa: CASSKDTSGTRWGYEQYF
j_gene: TRBJ2-2; v_gene: TRBV30; len: 14; CDR3aa: CAWVRQGDGGELFF
j_gene: TRBJ2-3; v_gene: TRBV29-1; len: 16; CDR3aa: CSVERLAGGFADTQYF
j_gene: TRBJ2-2; v_gene: TRBV25-1; len: 15; CDR3aa: CASSSMTENTGELFF
j_gene: TRBJ1-5; v_gene: TRBV7-3; len: 13; CDR3aa: CASSSDREQPQHF
j_gene: TRBJ1-2; v_gene: TRBV10-3; len: 13; CDR3aa: CAISESSNYGYTF
j_gene: TRBJ2-6; v_gene: TRBV27; len: 16; CDR3aa: CASSPQIRAGANVLTF
j_gene: TRBJ1-4; v_gene: TRBV5-5; len: 17; CDR3aa: CASSQDPAVATNEKLFF
j_gene: TRBJ2-2; v_gene: TRBV19; len: 14; CDR3aa: CASRLGGDTGELFF
j_gene: TRBJ1-6; v_gene: TRBV7-9; len: 14; CDR3aa: CASSGDRDNSPLHF
j_gene: TRBJ1-4; v_gene: TRBV6-5; len: 15; CDR3aa: CASSAYRVTNEKLFF
j_gene: TRBJ2-7; v_gene: TRBV7-9; len: 13; CDR3aa: CASSLGPGYEQYF
j_gene: TRBJ1-2; v_gene: TRBV15; len: 16; CDR3aa: CATSSIRDRGRGGYTF
j_gene: TRBJ1-2; v_gene: TRBV6-1; len: 12; CDR3aa: CASTVREGGYTF
j_gene: TRBJ1-4; v_gene: TRBV7-2; len: 13; CDR3aa: CASSARPGGKLFF
j_gene: TRBJ2-1; v_gene: TRBV5-1; len: 17; CDR3aa: CASSLVVLAGEGNEQFF